The subject of this entry is one TCR beta chain. What it binds is unknown. CDR3 length: 15 residues. V dropped 2 bases and J dropped 5 bases, with 13 bases sitting between them. Germline CDR1 is SGHVS and CDR2 is FQNEAQ. Primers included in the PCR were 60 Vbeta and 13 Jbeta primers. Method: immunoSEQ multiplex PCR; TCRdb's copy keeps in-frame clones and lacks some. The sample lists roughly 98,000 clones, roughly 76% occurring once. The sample originates from a study of cytomegalovirus exposure and HLA in healthy donors. Study-wide points: High specificity and sensitivity for cytomegalovirus status were reported for the classifier. As a later analysis revealed, the rate of TCR association differed by HLA locus, with DRB1 most and HLA-C fewest. According to a later analysis, donors in an Asian-associated ancestry cluster reportedly had fewer N-insertions than the roughly 670-donor mean. In a later analysis, specific HLA alleles were associated with 15,000 or so TCR beta sequences at a 0.05 false discovery rate.

The sequenced sample consisted of PBMCs. The chain recombines TRBV7-8 with TRBJ1-5, with D hard to call. This clonotype originated in a man in his forties or fifties in good health and CMV-seronegative. The CDR3 loop is CASSLTGSGDQPQHF. CDR3 nucleotide sequence: TGTGCCAGCAGCTTAACGGGGTCTGGCGATCAGCCCCAGCATTTT.